This record looks at one TCR beta chain sequence and its context. The target of this receptor is not known. Per-base quality was not reported, and no clone a single base away is much larger than it. The sample originates from a study of blood T cell repertoires in COVID-19 (dated by TCRdb to 2020 to 2021). For the study in its entirety: Samples from collaborators originated in the United States, Italy and Spain and spanned both the acute and convalescent phases of COVID-19. The prospective study material was composed of cDNA or gDNA derived from T cells, B-cell-depleted T cells, or PBMCs. Subjects who had been exposed to COVID-19, were actively infected with it, or had recovered from it provided the deeply sampled blood TCRbeta repertoires that made up the dataset. The repertoires were released in a freely available public database meant as a resource for research on the immune response to SARS-CoV-2. Samples came from the ongoing ImmuneRACE study (first 160 participants) plus 1,254 subjects from 6 global collaborators. The sample metadata nearly always contained a de-identified subject ID, COVID-19 status, age in years and sex. Where available, HLA class I and class II types were taken from metadata supplied by the sample provider and were not determined by assay-based typing.

Whole blood was collected in K2EDTA tubes by collaborating institutions according to the institutions' own protocols. For TCRbeta analysis, collaborator samples were shipped as frozen whole blood, as isolated PBMCs, or as DNA extracted from either sample type. The immunoSEQ Assay, a bias-controlled multiplex PCR, was used to amplify TCRbeta CDR3 regions from genomic DNA. Regarding the original processing steps: The number of nucleated cells in each sample was estimated from the amplification of reference gene primers within the assay. To quantify the absolute abundance of each unique TCRbeta CDR3 rearrangement, sequence reads were collapsed and filtered. For each sample, productive Simpson clonality was calculated as the square root of Simpson's diversity index over productive rearrangements. The clones in this table, taken by TCRdb from immuneACCESS, are in-frame only. Not every clone is retained; where verified, under half of the shortfall comes from an unresolved V gene, and the cause of the rest is unknown. V and J calls and clone size are those listed in that table; D and trimming were worked out from the DNA. This sample has fewer than 70,000 clones in its table, and around 89% of those were observed once. Around 3.7% of the sample is held by the ten biggest clonotypes.

Reading the germline V gene gives CDR1 ENHRY and CDR2 SYGVKD. From the cysteine up to the phenylalanine, the CDR3 has a length of 17 residues. Only CDR3 DNA is held: 51 bases, read in frame from base 1. Trimming takes 0 bases from V and 4 bases from J, and the germline ends sit 18 bases apart. Study-level results and caveats: How much clinical and demographic metadata was included differed by source and by participant, and the metadata was provided uncurated.

This TCR came from a human donor in a cohort sampled during active COVID-19. The sequence is built from TRBV10-3 and TRBJ1-1; TRBD1 could be the D gene, as 6 bases match. Sequenced input: peripheral blood. The CDR3 protein sequence reads: CAISESTLGQTTTEAFF. The DNA is TGTGCCATCAGTGAGTCGACCCTTGGACAGACGACCACTGAAGCTTTCTTT.